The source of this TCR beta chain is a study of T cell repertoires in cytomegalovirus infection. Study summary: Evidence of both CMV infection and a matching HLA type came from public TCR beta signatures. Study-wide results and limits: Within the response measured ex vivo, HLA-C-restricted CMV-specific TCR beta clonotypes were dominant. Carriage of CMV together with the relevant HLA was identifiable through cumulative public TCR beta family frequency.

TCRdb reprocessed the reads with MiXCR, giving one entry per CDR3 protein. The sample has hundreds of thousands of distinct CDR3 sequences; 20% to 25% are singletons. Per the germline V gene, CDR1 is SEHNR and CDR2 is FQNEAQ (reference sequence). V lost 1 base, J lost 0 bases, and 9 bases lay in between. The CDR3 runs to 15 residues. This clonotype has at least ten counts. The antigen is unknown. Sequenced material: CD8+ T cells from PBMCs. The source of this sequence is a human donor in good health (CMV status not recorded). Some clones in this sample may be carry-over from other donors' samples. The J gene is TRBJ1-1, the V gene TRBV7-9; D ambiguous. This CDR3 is CASSLVGTMNTEAFF. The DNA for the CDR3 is TGTGCCAGCAGCTTAGTGGGCACGATGAACACTGAAGCTTTCTTT.